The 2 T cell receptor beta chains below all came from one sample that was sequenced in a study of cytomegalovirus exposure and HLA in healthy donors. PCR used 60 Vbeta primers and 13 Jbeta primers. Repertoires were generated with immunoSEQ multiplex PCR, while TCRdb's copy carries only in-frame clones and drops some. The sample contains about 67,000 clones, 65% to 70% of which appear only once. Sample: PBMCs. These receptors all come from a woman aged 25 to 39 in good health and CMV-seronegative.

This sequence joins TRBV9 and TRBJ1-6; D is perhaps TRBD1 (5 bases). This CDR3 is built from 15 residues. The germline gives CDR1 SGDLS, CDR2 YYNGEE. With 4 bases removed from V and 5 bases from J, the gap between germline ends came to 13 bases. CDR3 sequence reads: CASSRRGRDNSPLHF. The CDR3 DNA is TGTGCCAGCAGCCGGCGGGGGAGGGATAATTCACCCCTCCACTTT.

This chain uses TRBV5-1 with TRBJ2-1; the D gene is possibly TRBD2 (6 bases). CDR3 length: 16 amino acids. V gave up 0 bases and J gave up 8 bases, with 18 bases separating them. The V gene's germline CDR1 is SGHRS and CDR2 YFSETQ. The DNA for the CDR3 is TGCGCCAGCAGCTTGGAAGTAGCGGTGGGTGTGGATGAGCAGTTCTTC. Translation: CASSLEVAVGVDEQFF.